This T cell receptor beta chain was sequenced in a study of memory CD4+ T cells and cytomegalovirus serostatus (dated by TCRdb to between 2017 and 2020). Context from the whole study: The cohort comprised about 33 healthy Belgian adults, 9 CMV seropositive and around 25 CMV seronegative. The study sequenced CD4+ memory TCRbeta repertoires of a Belgian cohort with known cytomegalovirus serostatus to replicate a published TCR-based CMV serostatus classifier. The research as a whole found: For predicting CMV serostatus, the median bootstrapped AUC was about 0.95 using the original framework and over 0.9 using a US-trained random forest. On the Belgian cohort, the classifier based on the original framework reached a median bootstrapped AUC of roughly 0.96, with a 95% CI of 0.76-1.00. Among the roughly 160 previously reported CMV-associated TCRbeta sequences, some 69 showed up in the CD4+ memory repertoires, with each one found in between one and five individuals. The results were read as suggesting that the CMV-associated TCR signature is, for the most part, present in the CD4+ memory repertoire. Unlike the original study, which covered naive and memory CD4+ and CD8+ populations, the Belgian study sequenced only CD4+CD45RO+ memory cells.

Comments on this clone: Its specific antigen is unknown. Within one base of it there is no much larger clone, and no base qualities were kept.

Single viable CD3+CD4+CD8-CD45RO+ cells were sorted as memory CD4+ T cells on a FACSAria II. CMV serostatus was determined using a Roche Elecsys assay that detects serum IgG against CMV pp150, pp28, p38 and p52. Once the samples were thawed, total CD4+ T cells were enriched through positive selection using CD4 magnetic microbeads. Samples originated from another study that specifically interrogated the CD4+ T cell memory repertoire. Peripheral blood mononuclear cells were isolated and cryopreserved according to standard operating procedures, and serum was stored at -80 degrees C. The staining used CD3-PerCP (BW264/56), CD4-APC (RPA-T4), CD45RO-PE (UCHT1) and CD8-Pacific Orange (3B5) antibodies, and Sytox blue was used to exclude non-viable cells. V is pared back by 5 bases and J by 8 bases, with 12 bases lying between the germline termini. The CDR3 numbers 13 residues from cysteine through phenylalanine. Solely the CDR3 DNA is kept, with 39 bases framed from the first base. The germline V gene (reference sequence) yields MNHNY for CDR1 and SVGAGI for CDR2.

The Quick-DNA Microprep Kit was used to extract genomic DNA from the sorted cells. Amplification of TCRbeta DNA was done with the immunoSEQ hsTCRbeta kit, following the protocol from the manufacturer. TCRbeta libraries were sequenced on an Illumina MiSeq instrument. As for the authors' bioinformatics: Removing out-of-frame sequences left roughly 2.4 million distinct TCRbeta sequences, an average of around 67,000 per individual. Each individual was scored according to the count of around 160 previously reported CMV-associated TCRbeta sequences and the total productive distinct TCRbeta count. A beta-binomial model was reimplemented in Python, and scikit-learn random forests with default parameters were trained on data from the US cohort. Classifier performance on the Belgian cohort was summarized as median AUC with percentile confidence intervals over 10,000 bootstrap iterations. TCRdb obtained this table from immuneACCESS and retained in-frame rearrangements with V and J assigned. These tables miss some clones; where compared with another copy, unresolved V genes account for less than half of the shortfall, and the remainder is unexplained. The V and J calls and clone size come from that table; D and trimming were worked out from the DNA. This sample has around 32,000 clones in its table, and roughly 80% of those were observed once. The leading ten clones occupy roughly 0.65% of the sample.

The source material was memory CD4+ T cells from blood. The chain is encoded by TRBV6-6 joined to TRBJ1-4; tentative D gene TRBD1, with 6 bases matching. The receptor was derived from an adult in good health and CMV-seronegative. Some clones in this sample may be carry-over from other donors' samples. The CDR3 has the sequence CASSGRGGEKLFF. The DNA sequence is given as TGTGCCAGCAGTGGCAGGGGTGGGGAAAAACTGTTTTTT.